The following is a T cell receptor (beta chain) sequence with its context. What it binds is not known. The sample is drawn from a study of cytomegalovirus exposure and HLA in healthy donors. Findings and caveats of the study: The majority of CMV-associated TCR beta chains were reported as apparently HLA-restricted in a later analysis.

The PCR contained 60 Vbeta and 13 Jbeta primers. Clones were sequenced by immunoSEQ multiplex PCR, and TCRdb holds only the in-frame ones, with some missing. The table has 140,000 to 150,000 clones, about three quarters seen once. Sequenced input: PBMCs. The TCR comes from a male donor in good health and CMV-seronegative.

CDR3 coding DNA: TGTGCCTGGAGTGGACACAGGGCAACTAATGAAAAACTGTTTTTT. Amino acid sequence: CAWSGHRATNEKLFF. The chain is built from TRBV30 and TRBJ1-4; D might be TRBD1 (6 bases). The CDR3 is made up of 15 amino acids. With 1 base removed from V and 0 bases from J, the gap between germline ends came to 9 bases. Germline CDR1 is GTSNPN and CDR2 is SVGIG (reference sequence). Full variable domain (rest looked up from reference TRBV30 and TRBJ1-4): SQTIHQWPATLVQPVGSPLSLECTVEGTSNPNLYWYRQAAGRGLQLLFYSVGIGQISSEVPQNLSASRPQDRQFILSSKKLLLSDSGFYLCAWSGHRATNEKLFFGSGTQLSVL.